Detailed here is one T cell receptor beta chain. The antigen remains undetermined. The PCR made use of 60 Vbeta and 13 Jbeta primers. Assay: immunoSEQ multiplex PCR; the TCRdb copy retains only in-frame clones and omits some. The sample holds around 120,000 clones, roughly three quarters seen once. The data originate from a study of cytomegalovirus exposure and HLA in healthy donors. Whole-study results and caveats: Further analysis, carried out later, found HLA-associated TCR beta chains more clonally expanded than equally common other chains. Later analysis associated a missense DCLRE1C variant with TCR beta V- and J-gene trimming.

CDR1 is SEHNR and CDR2 is FQNEAQ in the germline V gene (reference sequence). This CDR3 comprises 11 residues. J lost 11 bases, V lost 5 bases, and 4 bases had no gene match. While unrecorded immune exposures were likely, the donors were nominally healthy when sampled. The clonotype originates from a man aged 50 or older in good health and CMV-seropositive. Sequenced: PBMCs. The chain has TRBV7-9 and TRBJ2-3, with 7 bases aligning to TRBD1. For the CDR3, the DNA is TGTGCCAGCAGCCCGGGACAGAAGCAGTATTTT. Its protein is CASSPGQKQYF.